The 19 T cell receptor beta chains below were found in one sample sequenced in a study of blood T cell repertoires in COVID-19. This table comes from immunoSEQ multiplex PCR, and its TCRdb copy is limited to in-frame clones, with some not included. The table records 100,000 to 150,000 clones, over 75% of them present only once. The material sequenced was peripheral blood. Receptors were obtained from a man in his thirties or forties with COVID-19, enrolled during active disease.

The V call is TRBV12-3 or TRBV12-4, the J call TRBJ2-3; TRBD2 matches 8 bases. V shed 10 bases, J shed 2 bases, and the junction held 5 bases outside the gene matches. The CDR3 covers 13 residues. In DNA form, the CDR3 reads TGTGCCACGGGGGGGTACGACACAGATACGCAGTATTTT. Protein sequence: CATGGYDTDTQYF.

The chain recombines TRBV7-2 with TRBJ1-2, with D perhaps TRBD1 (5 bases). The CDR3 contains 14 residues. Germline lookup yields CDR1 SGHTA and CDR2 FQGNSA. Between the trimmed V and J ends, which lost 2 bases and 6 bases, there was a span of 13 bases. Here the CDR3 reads CASSLWGPGHGYTF. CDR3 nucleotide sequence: TGTGCCAGCAGCTTATGGGGCCCGGGCCATGGCTACACCTTC.

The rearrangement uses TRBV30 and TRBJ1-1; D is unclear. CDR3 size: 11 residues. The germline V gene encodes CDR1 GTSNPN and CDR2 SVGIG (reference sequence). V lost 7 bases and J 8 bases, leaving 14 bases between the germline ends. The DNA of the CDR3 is TGTGCCTCCTCCTGGGCCCCCGAAGCTTTCTTT. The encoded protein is CASSWAPEAFF.

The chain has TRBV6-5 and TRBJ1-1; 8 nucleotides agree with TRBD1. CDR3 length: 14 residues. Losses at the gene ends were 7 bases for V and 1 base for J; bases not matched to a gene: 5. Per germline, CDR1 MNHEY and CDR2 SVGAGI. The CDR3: CASTLDRGNTEAFF. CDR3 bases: TGTGCCAGCACCTTAGACAGGGGGAACACTGAAGCTTTCTTT.

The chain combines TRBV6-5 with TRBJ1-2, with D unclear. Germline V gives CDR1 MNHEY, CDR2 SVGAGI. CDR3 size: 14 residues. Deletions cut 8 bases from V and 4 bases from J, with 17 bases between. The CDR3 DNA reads TGTGCCAGCCGAGACGCCGGGATGTCCTATGGCTACACCTTC. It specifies CASRDAGMSYGYTF.

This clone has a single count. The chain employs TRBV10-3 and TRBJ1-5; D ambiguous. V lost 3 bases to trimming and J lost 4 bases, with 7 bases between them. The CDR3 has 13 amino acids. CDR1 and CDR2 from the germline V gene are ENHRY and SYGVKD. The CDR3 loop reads CAISDPPNQPQHF. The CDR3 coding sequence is TGTGCCATCAGTGACCCCCCGAATCAGCCCCAGCATTTT.

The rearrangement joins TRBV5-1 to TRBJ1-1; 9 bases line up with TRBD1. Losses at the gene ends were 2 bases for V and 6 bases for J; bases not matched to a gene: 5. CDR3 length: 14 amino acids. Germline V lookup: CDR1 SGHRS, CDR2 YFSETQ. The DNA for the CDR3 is TGCGCCAGCAGCTTACTGGGACAGGGATCTGAAGCTTTCTTT. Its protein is CASSLLGQGSEAFF.

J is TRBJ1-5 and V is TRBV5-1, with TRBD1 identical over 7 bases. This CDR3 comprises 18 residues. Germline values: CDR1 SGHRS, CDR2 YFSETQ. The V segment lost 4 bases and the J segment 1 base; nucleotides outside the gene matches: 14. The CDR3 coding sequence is TGCGCCAGCAGCCCTGGTGGTGTTACAGGGGCAAGCAATCAGCCCCAGCATTTT. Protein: CASSPGGVTGASNQPQHF.

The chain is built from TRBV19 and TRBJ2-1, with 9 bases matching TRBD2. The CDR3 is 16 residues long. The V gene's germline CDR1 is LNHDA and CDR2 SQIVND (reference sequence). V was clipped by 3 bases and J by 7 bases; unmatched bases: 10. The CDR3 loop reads CASSIMRSGRLNEQFF. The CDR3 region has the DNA TGTGCCAGTAGTATTATGAGGAGCGGGAGGCTAAATGAGCAGTTCTTC. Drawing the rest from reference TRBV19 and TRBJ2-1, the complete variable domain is DGGITQSPKYLFRKEGQNVTLSCEQNLNHDAMYWYRQDPGQGLRLIYYSQIVNDFQKGDIAEGYSVSREKKESFPLTVTSAQKNPTAFYLCASSIMRSGRLNEQFFGPGTRLTVL.

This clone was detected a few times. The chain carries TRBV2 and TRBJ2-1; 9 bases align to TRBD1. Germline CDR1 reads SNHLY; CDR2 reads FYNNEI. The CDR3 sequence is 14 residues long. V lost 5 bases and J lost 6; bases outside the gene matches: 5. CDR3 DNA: TGTGCCAGCAGTCGGGACAGGGCGGTCAATGAGCAGTTCTTC. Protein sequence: CASSRDRAVNEQFF.

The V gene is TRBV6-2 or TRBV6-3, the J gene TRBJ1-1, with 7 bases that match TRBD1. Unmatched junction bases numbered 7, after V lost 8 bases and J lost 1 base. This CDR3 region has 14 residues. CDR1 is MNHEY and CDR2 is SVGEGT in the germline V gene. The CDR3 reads CASRRRDRNTEAFF. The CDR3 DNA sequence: TGTGCCAGCCGCCGCCGGGACAGGAACACTGAAGCTTTCTTT.

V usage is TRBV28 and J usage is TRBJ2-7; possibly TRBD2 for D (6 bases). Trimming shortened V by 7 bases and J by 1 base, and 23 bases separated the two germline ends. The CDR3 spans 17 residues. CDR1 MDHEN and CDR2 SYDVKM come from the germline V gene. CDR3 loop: CASKGWWEALGSYEQYF. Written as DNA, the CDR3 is TGTGCCAGCAAAGGCTGGTGGGAGGCCCTTGGGTCCTACGAGCAGTACTTC.

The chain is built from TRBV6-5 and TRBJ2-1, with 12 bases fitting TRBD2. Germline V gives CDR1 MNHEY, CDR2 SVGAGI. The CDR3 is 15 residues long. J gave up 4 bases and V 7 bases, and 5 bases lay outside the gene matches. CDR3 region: CASTLLAGGYNEQFF. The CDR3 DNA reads TGTGCCAGCACATTACTAGCGGGAGGTTACAATGAGCAGTTCTTC.

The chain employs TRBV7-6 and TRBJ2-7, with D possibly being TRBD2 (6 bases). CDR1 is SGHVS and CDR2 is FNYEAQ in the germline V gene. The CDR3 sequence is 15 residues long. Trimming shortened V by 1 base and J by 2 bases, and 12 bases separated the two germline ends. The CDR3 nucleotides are TGTGCCAGCAGCTTAGGTGGAGGGCCGACCTACGAGCAGTACTTC. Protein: CASSLGGGPTYEQYF.

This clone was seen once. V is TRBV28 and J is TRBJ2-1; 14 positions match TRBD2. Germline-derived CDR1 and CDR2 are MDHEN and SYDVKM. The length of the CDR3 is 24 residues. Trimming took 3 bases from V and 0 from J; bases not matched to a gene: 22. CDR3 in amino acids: CASSFPRHLQTGLAGDISYNEQFF. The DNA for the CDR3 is TGTGCCAGCAGTTTTCCAAGGCATCTACAAACGGGACTAGCGGGAGACATCTCCTACAATGAGCAGTTCTTC.

The chain's CDR3 is CASSSQVAVVQYNEQFF. The DNA of the CDR3 is TGTGCCAGCAGTTCCCAAGTAGCGGTGGTCCAATACAATGAGCAGTTCTTC. The chain employs TRBV28 and TRBJ2-1; tentatively, D is TRBD2 (6 bases). CDR1 is MDHEN and CDR2 is SYDVKM in the germline V gene. CDR3 size: 17 residues. The ends were cut back, 4 bases at V and 4 bases at J, with 20 bases in the middle.

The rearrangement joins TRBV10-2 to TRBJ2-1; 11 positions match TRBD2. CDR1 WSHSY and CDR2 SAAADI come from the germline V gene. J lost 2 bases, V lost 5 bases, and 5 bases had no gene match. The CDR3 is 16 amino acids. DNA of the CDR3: TGCGCCAGCAGTAGAACTAGCGGGAGCACCTACAATGAGCAGTTCTTC. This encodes CASSRTSGSTYNEQFF.

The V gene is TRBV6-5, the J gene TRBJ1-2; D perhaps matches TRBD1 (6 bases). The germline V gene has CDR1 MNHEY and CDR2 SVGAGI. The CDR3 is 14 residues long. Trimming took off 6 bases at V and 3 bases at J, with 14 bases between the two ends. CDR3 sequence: CASRVSGDYYGYTF. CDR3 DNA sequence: TGTGCCAGCAGGGTTTCAGGGGATTACTATGGCTACACCTTC.

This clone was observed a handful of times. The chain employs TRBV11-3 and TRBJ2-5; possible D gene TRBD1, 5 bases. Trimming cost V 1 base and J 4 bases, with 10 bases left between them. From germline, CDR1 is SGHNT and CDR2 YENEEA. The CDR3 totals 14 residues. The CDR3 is CASSLVSGPETQYF. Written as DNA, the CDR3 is TGTGCCAGCAGCTTAGTCTCAGGGCCAGAGACCCAGTACTTC.